The rows below give T cell receptor beta chains drawn from one sample of a study of T-cell reconstitution after alpha-beta-depleted transplantation in children. TCRdb reanalysed the PCR reads using MiXCR and keeps one entry per CDR3 protein. The sample lists approximately 79,000 distinct CDR3 sequences, 15% to 20% occurring once. The material was PBMCs, mostly from graft donor cells, obtained 360 days after TCRalphabeta/CD19-depleted stem cell transplant. Every receptor here comes from a male patient between 2 and 15 years old who had a stem cell transplant for acute lymphoblastic leukemia, so the T cells may come from the graft donor. Both conserved end residues are part of each CDR3. A D gene is named only where the DNA matches it firmly. Expanded clones are given a class, and other clones once, few, many or no size at all.

J	D	size	V	CDR3	DNA
TRBJ2-1	TRBD2	.	TRBV20-1	CSASGRYWDNEQFF	TGCAGTGCCAGCGGGAGATATTGGGACAATGAGCAGTTCTTC
TRBJ2-3	TRBD2	.	TRBV4-1	CASSQEGLAGITDTQYF	TGCGCCAGCAGCCAGGAAGGACTAGCGGGTATAACAGATACGCAGTATTTT
TRBJ1-4	.	few	TRBV11-2	CASSLRPVEKLFF	TGTGCCAGCAGCTTAAGACCTGTTGAAAAACTGTTTTTT
TRBJ2-7	.	few	TRBV5-1	CASSLPSGTRQYF	TGCGCCAGCAGCTTGCCCTCAGGTACGAGGCAGTACTTC
TRBJ1-5	TRBD1	.	TRBV12-3/TRBV12-4	CASSYGTVQGNQPQHF	TGTGCCAGCAGTTACGGGACAGTCCAGGGGAATCAGCCCCAGCATTTT
TRBJ2-7	TRBD2	few	TRBV2	CASSAPTSRIKTYEQYF	TGTGCCAGCAGTGCCCCGACTAGCCGGATAAAAACCTACGAGCAGTACTTC
TRBJ2-1	TRBD2	many	TRBV7-9	CASSRLAGGPNSYNEQFF	TGTGCCAGCAGCCGACTAGCGGGAGGGCCGAACTCCTACAATGAGCAGTTCTTC
TRBJ2-5	.	few	TRBV6-1	CASREALETQYF	TGTGCCAGCAGGGAAGCCCTAGAGACCCAGTACTTC
TRBJ2-4	.	.	TRBV6-1	CASSERRGLAKNIQYF	TGTGCCAGCAGTGAAAGACGGGGACTAGCCAAAAACATTCAGTACTTC
TRBJ2-3	TRBD2	few	TRBV11-3	CASSLIAGGPDTQYF	TGTGCCAGCAGCCTTATAGCGGGAGGGCCAGATACGCAGTATTTT
TRBJ2-7	TRBD2	.	TRBV7-9	CASSLGPSGRAGYEQYF	TGTGCCAGCAGCTTAGGTCCTAGCGGGAGGGCCGGGTACGAGCAGTACTTC
TRBJ2-1	TRBD2	.	TRBV24-1	CATSDRSRLANLDEQFF	TGTGCCACCAGTGACCGATCGAGACTAGCTAATCTCGATGAGCAGTTCTTC
TRBJ2-5	.	.	TRBV25-1	CASSEPGPAETQYF	TGTGCCAGCAGTGAACCAGGGCCGGCGGAGACCCAGTACTTC
TRBJ2-2	.	.	TRBV7-7	CASSLGQASNTGELFF	TGTGCCAGCAGCTTAGGACAGGCCTCGAACACCGGGGAGCTGTTTTTT
TRBJ1-6	.	.	TRBV27	CASSQYNSPLHF	TGTGCCAGCAGTCAGTATAATTCACCCCTCCACTTT
TRBJ2-1	TRBD2	few	TRBV5-1	CASSPGLAGDEQFF	TGCGCCAGCAGCCCGGGACTAGCGGGAGATGAGCAGTTCTTC
TRBJ1-4	.	many	TRBV2	CASGRRASKEEKLFF	TGTGCCAGCGGACGTAGGGCCTCAAAGGAGGAAAAACTGTTTTTT
TRBJ2-7	TRBD2	.	TRBV11-3	CASSLSGLFYEQYF	TGTGCCAGCAGCCTTAGCGGGCTCTTTTACGAGCAGTACTTC
TRBJ2-1	.	few	TRBV7-9	CASSQVLNNEQFF	TGTGCCAGCAGCCAAGTGCTCAATAATGAGCAGTTCTTC
TRBJ2-7	TRBD1	.	TRBV7-2	CASSLDGQGADEQYF	TGTGCCAGCAGCTTAGACGGACAGGGGGCGGACGAGCAGTACTTC
TRBJ2-1	.	few	TRBV7-8	CASSLVRALNYEQFF	TGTGCCAGCAGCTTAGTGCGGGCCTTAAACTATGAGCAGTTCTTC
TRBJ2-3	.	.	TRBV7-2	CASSFGGTDTQYF	TGTGCCAGCAGCTTTGGGGGAACAGATACGCAGTATTTT
TRBJ2-1	TRBD2	.	TRBV5-5	CASSPLAGRDNEQFF	TGTGCCAGCAGCCCCTTAGCGGGAAGGGACAATGAGCAGTTCTTC
TRBJ2-3	.	.	TRBV11-2	CASTASSTDTQYF	TGTGCCAGCACCGCCTCAAGCACAGATACGCAGTATTTT
TRBJ1-2	.	few	TRBV29-1	CSVEDRGDGYTF	TGCAGCGTTGAAGATCGGGGGGACGGCTACACCTTC
TRBJ2-1	.	.	TRBV7-9	CASSSRSGNSYNEQFF	TGTGCCAGCAGCTCCCGTTCGGGGAACTCCTACAATGAGCAGTTCTTC
TRBJ2-7	TRBD2	.	TRBV20-1	CSATSGVSYEQYF	TGCAGTGCAACTAGCGGGGTCTCCTACGAGCAGTACTTC